This is a list of T cell receptor beta chains from one sample in a study of OX40 agonist ivuxolimab in advanced cancers. The table came from immunoSEQ multiplex PCR; TCRdb's copy has only in-frame clones and leaves some out. The table lists 45,000 to 50,000 clones, 70% to 90% of them singletons, with approximately 52% in the top ten. The sample consisted of CD4+ or CD8+ T cells sorted from blood, taken in a trial of the OX40 agonist ivuxolimab. The receptors shown here come from an adult with an advanced solid tumor such as melanoma, head and neck, liver or kidney cancer. The CDR3 runs from the conserved cysteine through the conserved F or W. Fields, in order: V gene, J gene, clone size, CDR3 length, D gene, CDR3 DNA, CDR3 protein. A D gene is named only where the DNA matches it firmly. Some rows have no size entry. The others give once, few or many, or a class for an expanded clone.

>TRBV7-3|TRBJ2-3|NA|13|NA
TGTGCCAGCAGCTTAAGCGGGGCGGATACGCAGTATTTT
CASSLSGADTQYF
>TRBV2|TRBJ2-7|NA|13|NA
TGTGCCAGCAGTAGAACCGGCGCCTACGAGCAGTACTTC
CASSRTGAYEQYF
>TRBV19|TRBJ2-7|NA|13|NA
TGTGCCAGTAGTTTCGGGACGTCCTACGAGCAGTACTTC
CASSFGTSYEQYF
>TRBV25-1|TRBJ1-1|once|14|NA
TGTGCCAGCAGTGAATCGCAAGGTGGTACTGAAGCTTTCTTT
CASSESQGGTEAFF
>TRBV20-1|TRBJ2-5|NA|10|NA
TGCAGTGCCCGTCAAGAGACCCAGTACTTC
CSARQETQYF
>TRBV11-1|TRBJ2-2|few|15|TRBD1
TGTGCCAGCAGCTTAGCGGGGACAGATACCGGGGAGCTGTTTTTT
CASSLAGTDTGELFF
>TRBV19|TRBJ2-1|once|14|TRBD1
TGTGCCAGTAGTATTGTCCACAGGGGTAATGAGCAGTTCTTC
CASSIVHRGNEQFF
>TRBV6-5|TRBJ2-7|once|15|TRBD2
TGTGCCAGCAGTTACTCAGGGCTAGCGGAGCAAGAGCAGTACTTC
CASSYSGLAEQEQYF
>TRBV5-5|TRBJ1-3|NA|15|NA
TGTGCCAGCAGCTTGAGTCTAACGGCTGGAAACACCATATATTTT
CASSLSLTAGNTIYF
>TRBV2|TRBJ2-6|NA|15|NA
TGTGCCAGCAGTGATTTGGGCTCTGGGGCCAACGTCCTGACTTTC
CASSDLGSGANVLTF
>TRBV6-4|TRBJ1-6|NA|16|NA
TGTGCCAGCAGTGAACAACCGGGACATGGTCTGTCGGCCCTCCACTTT
CASSEQPGHGLSALHF
>TRBV19|TRBJ1-5|NA|16|TRBD1
TGTGCCAGTAGTGCGAAGACAGGGGGGATCAATCAGCCCCAGCATTTT
CASSAKTGGINQPQHF
>TRBV6-1|TRBJ2-7|NA|13|TRBD2
TGTGCCAGCACCTTGACTAGCCCGGTTGAGCAGTACTTC
CASTLTSPVEQYF
>TRBV5-5|TRBJ1-5|NA|16|TRBD1
TGTGCCAGCAGCTTGGAACAGGGGTTTCTCAATCAGCCCCAGCATTTT
CASSLEQGFLNQPQHF
>TRBV11-3|TRBJ2-7|NA|11|NA
TGTGCCAGCAGCTTAGGATTAGGACAGTACTTC
CASSLGLGQYF
>TRBV7-2|TRBJ1-1|few|15|TRBD1
TGTGCCAGCAGCCCCCAACAGGGGGCGAACACTGAAGCTTTCTTT
CASSPQQGANTEAFF
>TRBV30|TRBJ2-3|NA|16|NA
TGTGCCTGGACCCCGAGTAGCGGTCGGTTTTGGGGTACGCAGTATTTT
CAWTPSSGRFWGTQYF
>TRBV21-1|TRBJ2-7|NA|19|NA
TGTGCCAGCAGCAACTGTCCGGGACCTAGGTCTCCCAGCTCCTACGAGCAGTACTTC
CASSNCPGPRSPSSYEQYF
>TRBV27|TRBJ2-1|NA|12|NA
TGTGCCAGCAGTTTATTGGGCAATGAGCAGTTCTTC
CASSLLGNEQFF
>TRBV7-2|TRBJ2-4|NA|13|NA
TGTGCCAGCAGCTTAGCCGGGGTAAACATTCAGTACTTC
CASSLAGVNIQYF
>TRBV7-6|TRBJ2-5|NA|15|NA
TGTGCCAGCAGCTTAGCCGGTGGGGGGATAAAGACCCAGTACTTC
CASSLAGGGIKTQYF
>TRBV4-3|TRBJ2-7|NA|13|NA
TGCGCCAGCAGCCAAGATTCAGGTTACGAGCAGTACTTC
CASSQDSGYEQYF
>TRBV9|TRBJ2-3|few|16|TRBD2
TGTGCCAGCAGCGTAGAAAGCGGGGGGGCGTCAGATACGCAGTATTTT
CASSVESGGASDTQYF
>TRBV9|TRBJ2-1|NA|16|NA
TGTGCCAGCAGCGTGAAGGCGGGAATTGCCTACAATGAGCAGTTCTTC
CASSVKAGIAYNEQFF
>TRBV5-1|TRBJ2-1|NA|15|NA
TGCGCCAGCAGCTTGGCCCCAGGAGCCATTAATGAGCAGTTCTTC
CASSLAPGAINEQFF
>TRBV7-8|TRBJ2-1|NA|12|NA
TGTGCCAGCAGCTTAGGGGGGGGCGAGCAGTTCTTC
CASSLGGGEQFF
>TRBV6-1|TRBJ1-5|NA|15|TRBD1
TGTGCCAGCAGAGTACAGGGGGACGGAGTCGGGCCCCAGCATTTT
CASRVQGDGVGPQHF
>TRBV7-2|TRBJ1-2|NA|13|NA
TGTGCCAGCAGCTTAGGGGGTCCCTATGGCTACACCTTC
CASSLGGPYGYTF
>TRBV13|TRBJ2-3|NA|15|NA
TGTGCCAGCAGCTTAGGCCCCAGGGGTCCAGATACGCAGTATTTT
CASSLGPRGPDTQYF
>TRBV20-1|TRBJ1-1|NA|11|NA
TGCAGTGCGGCCATGAACACTGAAGCTTTCTTT
CSAAMNTEAFF
>TRBV19|TRBJ1-6|NA|11|NA
TGTGCCAGTAGTATAGGCGGACCCCTCCACTTT
CASSIGGPLHF
>TRBV5-1|TRBJ2-5|once|16|NA
TGCGCCAGCAGCGCGTCAGGGGCAGGGCCCCAAGAGACCCAGTACTTC
CASSASGAGPQETQYF
>TRBV5-1|TRBJ2-3|once|15|NA
TGCGCCAGCAGCTTTGAGGACTCACTCACAGATACGCAGTATTTT
CASSFEDSLTDTQYF
>TRBV7-3|TRBJ1-5|NA|16|NA
TGTGCCAGCAGCTTAAATTTAAAGGGCCCCAATCAGCCCCAGCATTTT
CASSLNLKGPNQPQHF
>TRBV4-3|TRBJ1-3|once|16|NA
TGCGCCAGCAGCCAAGCCGCCAGGACCTCTGGAAACACCATATATTTT
CASSQAARTSGNTIYF
>TRBV5-3|TRBJ2-5|NA|17|NA
TGTGCCAGAAGCCCGAAATACAGGCCTCCACCAGAAGAGACCCAGTACTTC
CARSPKYRPPPEETQYF
>TRBV6-6|TRBJ1-2|few|15|NA
TGTGCCAGCAGTGCGGGGGCCGGATCAACCTATGGCTACACCTTC
CASSAGAGSTYGYTF
>TRBV9|TRBJ1-1|NA|15|TRBD1
TGTGCCAGCAGCGAACAGGGGGGATTAGACACTGAAGCTTTCTTT
CASSEQGGLDTEAFF
>TRBV18|TRBJ1-2|NA|14|NA
TGTGCCAGCTCACCGGACCGCACTAACTATGGCTACACCTTC
CASSPDRTNYGYTF
>TRBV7-9|TRBJ2-2|NA|18|NA
TGTGCCAGCAGCATAGGTTCCGGGCTAGCGAGTAACACCGGGGAGCTGTTTTTT
CASSIGSGLASNTGELFF
>TRBV6-1|TRBJ1-1|NA|16|NA
TGTGCCAGCAGTGAAGCACCCAGCCTGATGAACACTGAAGCTTTCTTT
CASSEAPSLMNTEAFF
>TRBV6-1|TRBJ2-7|few|15|TRBD2
TGTGCCAGCAGTGAAGGGGGGGGAGGGCCCCACGAGCAGTACTTC
CASSEGGGGPHEQYF
>TRBV6-4|TRBJ2-7|large|14|TRBD2
TGTGCCAGCAGTGGGGCGGGAGGGCGGTACGAGCAGTACTTC
CASSGAGGRYEQYF
>TRBV7-9|TRBJ1-2|NA|14|TRBD1
TGTGCCAGCAGCCCGACGGACAGGGCCTATGGCTACACCTTC
CASSPTDRAYGYTF
>TRBV5-1|TRBJ2-7|once|15|NA
TGCGCCAGCAGCTTCTACCCCGGGGAGTCCTACGAGCAGTACTTC
CASSFYPGESYEQYF
>TRBV6-5|TRBJ1-1|NA|14|NA
TGTGCCAGCAGTTACGGTCAAGGGGGCACTGAAGCTTTCTTT
CASSYGQGGTEAFF
>TRBV6-1|TRBJ2-7|NA|16|TRBD1
TGTGCCAGCAGTGCCTCCGGGACAGGGCGCTCCTACGAGCAGTACTTC
CASSASGTGRSYEQYF
>TRBV7-9|TRBJ2-1|NA|16|TRBD2
TGTGCCAGCAGCCCCTGGACTAGCGGGACCTACAATGAGCAGTTCTTC
CASSPWTSGTYNEQFF
>TRBV7-2|TRBJ2-4|NA|15|TRBD2
TGTGCCAGCAGCTTAGGACTAGCGGACAAAAACATTCAGTACTTC
CASSLGLADKNIQYF
>TRBV6-1|TRBJ2-2|NA|15|NA
TGTGCCAGCAGTGTGGACTTATCGAACACCGGGGAGCTGTTTTTT
CASSVDLSNTGELFF
>TRBV18|TRBJ1-1|NA|16|TRBD1
TGTGCCAGCTCACCACTCCGGCAGGGGGGAGGCACTGAAGCTTTCTTT
CASSPLRQGGGTEAFF
>TRBV6-6|TRBJ1-2|NA|13|TRBD1
TGTGCCAGCAGGGACGAGACAGGGTCCGGCTACACCTTC
CASRDETGSGYTF